A single sample gave rise to the 7 T cell receptor beta chains below, sequenced in a study of blood T cell repertoires in COVID-19. Sequencing used immunoSEQ multiplex PCR; TCRdb keeps in-frame clones, though not all of them. The table shows roughly 67,000 clones, with roughly 90% occurring only once. The sequenced sample consisted of peripheral blood. Every receptor here comes from a woman aged 55-70 years with acute or convalescent COVID-19.

This chain links TRBV6-4 with TRBJ2-3, with 11 bases fitting TRBD2. The V gene end was trimmed by 0 bases and the J gene end by 6 bases; junction bases not matched to a gene: 8. CDR1 MRHNA and CDR2 SNTAGT come from the germline V gene. CDR3 length: 17 amino acids. CDR3 coding DNA: TGTGCCAGCAGTGACTCTTTTAGCGGGAGGGCCACTGATACGCAGTATTTT. It yields the protein CASSDSFSGRATDTQYF.

The CDR3 loop reads CASSHGMSMAEAFF. In nucleotides, the CDR3 is TGCGCCAGCAGTCACGGGATGTCGATGGCTGAAGCTTTCTTT. The V gene is TRBV5-1, the J gene TRBJ1-1, with no clear D. Trimming took 5 bases from V and 6 from J, leaving 17 bases between them. CDR1 and CDR2 from the germline V gene are SGHRS and YFSETQ. This CDR3 contains 14 residues.

V usage is TRBV30 and J usage is TRBJ1-1; 10 bases are shared with TRBD1. Trimming removed 3 bases from V and 7 bases from J; junction bases left unmatched: 8. CDR1 GTSNPN and CDR2 SVGIG come from the germline V gene (reference sequence). The CDR3 runs to 14 residues. DNA of the CDR3: TGTGCCTGGAGCAGACAGGGGGCATATAGTGAAGCTTTCTTT. Its protein is CAWSRQGAYSEAFF.

The chain joins TRBV5-5 to TRBJ2-5; TRBD1 aligns across 7 bases. The CDR3 extends over 14 amino acids. Unmatched junction bases numbered 4, after V lost 4 bases and J lost 1 base. Germline CDR1 is SGHKS and CDR2 is YYEKEE (reference sequence). The CDR3: CASSMGQSQETQYF. As DNA, the CDR3 is TGTGCCAGCAGCATGGGACAGTCCCAAGAGACCCAGTACTTC.

This clone was recorded only once. The chain uses TRBV19 and TRBJ1-1; weak D call: TRBD1 (5 bases). V was pared by 8 bases and J by 4 bases, with 11 bases between. In germline, CDR1 is LNHDA, CDR2 SQIVND (reference sequence). The CDR3 has 12 residues. CDR3 protein: CASGPGGTEAFF. CDR3 bases: TGTGCCAGTGGCCCCGGGGGCACTGAAGCTTTCTTT.

In nucleotides, the CDR3 is TGTGCCAGCTCACCCGGACAGGGGGAGAATCAGCCCCAGCATTTT. Its protein is CASSPGQGENQPQHF. The genes are TRBV18 and TRBJ1-5, with TRBD1 matching 10 bases. CDR1 is KGHSH, CDR2 LQKENI, per germline. The CDR3 is 15 amino acids. The V gene end was trimmed by 3 bases and the J gene end by 4 bases; junction bases not matched to a gene: 3. The full variable domain, its missing parts supplied by reference TRBV18 and TRBJ1-5, is NAGVMQNPRHLVRRRGQEARLRCSPMKGHSHVYWYRQLPEEGLKFMVYLQKENIIDESGMPKERFSAEFPKEGPSILRIQQVVRGDSAAYFCASSPGQGENQPQHFGDGTRLSIL.

This sequence joins TRBV28 and TRBJ2-7, with D possibly TRBD2 on 6 matching bases. Germline V CDR1 and CDR2: MDHEN, SYDVKM. Trimming removed 5 bases from V and 5 bases from J, with 16 bases in between. The CDR3 extends over 14 amino acids. In nucleotides, the CDR3 is TGTGCCAGCAGTGGCGCCCTGGGGGGAGACGAGCAGTACGTC. This translates into CASSGALGGDEQYV.